The clone carrying this TCR beta chain was observed once. This entry belongs to a study of blood T cell repertoires in COVID-19. Original analysis: Estimation of nucleated cell counts relied on the amplification of reference gene primers. The data were produced by immunoSEQ multiplex PCR, yet TCRdb's version contains in-frame clones alone and is incomplete. V and J calls plus clone size are reproduced from that table; the DNA served to infer D and trimming. Of about 190,000 clones in the sample, roughly 88% are singletons; the top ten hold 5% to 8%. Germline CDR1 reads LNHDA; CDR2 reads SQIVND (reference sequence). V lost 6 bases and J 7 bases, leaving 15 bases between the germline ends. The CDR3 length is 13 residues.

Specimen: peripheral blood. The chain employs TRBV19 and TRBJ1-2; no firm D call. The sequence was collected from a middle-aged woman who had recovered from COVID-19. This chain's CDR3 is CASRPGGFIGYTF. The CDR3 DNA reads TGTGCCAGTAGGCCGGGAGGTTTTATTGGCTACACCTTC.